These T cell receptor beta chains were read from a single sample in a study of cytomegalovirus exposure and HLA in healthy donors. Using immunoSEQ multiplex PCR, the repertoire was profiled, and TCRdb retains in-frame clones only, with some absent. The table includes 100,000 to 150,000 clones, 10% detected once. The sequenced sample consisted of PBMCs. The receptors derive from a woman aged 18-35 years in good health and CMV-seropositive. Both conserved end residues are part of each CDR3. D genes are given only for firm matches. Expanded clones get a size class; other rows say once, few or many, or leave the size out.

D: TRBD1
V: TRBV2
size: .
J: TRBJ1-2
length: 12
CDR3: CASSYDREHYTF
DNA: TGTGCCAGCAGTTATGACAGGGAACACTACACCTTC

D: TRBD1
V: TRBV11-2
size: few
J: TRBJ1-1
length: 17
CDR3: CASSLRDSYGFDTEAFF
DNA: TGTGCCAGCAGCTTAAGGGACAGTTATGGGTTTGACACTGAAGCTTTCTTT

D: TRBD2
V: TRBV7-9
size: .
J: TRBJ2-3
length: 15
CDR3: CASSILAGAADTQYF
DNA: TGTGCCAGCAGCATACTAGCGGGAGCAGCAGATACGCAGTATTTT

D: .
V: TRBV10-3
size: few
J: TRBJ2-1
length: 14
CDR3: CAISGSTGDGEQFF
DNA: TGTGCCATCAGTGGATCTACGGGAGATGGGGAGCAGTTCTTC

D: .
V: TRBV5-3
size: .
J: TRBJ1-1
length: 13
CDR3: CARDSSRNTEAFF
DNA: TGTGCCAGAGATTCCTCCAGGAACACTGAAGCTTTCTTT

D: .
V: TRBV6-5
size: .
J: TRBJ1-2
length: 12
CDR3: CASTGGAYGYTF
DNA: TGTGCCAGCACTGGGGGCGCCTATGGCTACACCTTC

D: .
V: TRBV10-3
size: .
J: TRBJ2-7
length: 12
CDR3: CAVAQGSYEQYF
DNA: TGTGCCGTGGCTCAGGGTTCCTACGAGCAGTACTTC

D: TRBD1
V: TRBV10-2
size: few
J: TRBJ1-1
length: 21
CDR3: CASKGQGVPSDFNSMNTEAFF
DNA: TGCGCCAGCAAAGGACAGGGGGTCCCTTCCGACTTTAACTCCATGAACACTGAAGCTTTCTTT

D: TRBD1
V: TRBV30
size: few
J: TRBJ1-1
length: 14
CDR3: CALGPGGGYGEAFF
DNA: TGTGCCCTAGGTCCAGGGGGTGGCTATGGTGAAGCTTTCTTT

D: TRBD2
V: TRBV29-1
size: few
J: TRBJ2-7
length: 18
CDR3: CSVVATGASGSRVNEQYF
DNA: TGCAGCGTTGTAGCGACGGGAGCTAGCGGGAGTAGAGTAAACGAGCAGTACTTC

D: .
V: TRBV28
size: few
J: TRBJ1-3
length: 14
CDR3: CASSPGFSGNTIYF
DNA: TGTGCCAGCAGCCCAGGGTTTTCTGGAAACACCATATATTTT

D: TRBD2
V: TRBV10-3
size: .
J: TRBJ2-2
length: 17
CDR3: CAVSPGLAGGSTGELFF
DNA: TGTGCCGTCAGTCCCGGACTAGCGGGAGGGAGCACCGGGGAGCTGTTTTTT

D: .
V: TRBV6-1
size: medium-sized
J: TRBJ1-5
length: 13
CDR3: CASSEEGRQPQHF
DNA: TGTGCCAGCAGTGAAGAGGGGCGTCAGCCCCAGCATTTT

D: .
V: TRBV30
size: few
J: TRBJ2-7
length: 11
CDR3: CAWKSHYEQYF
DNA: TGTGCCTGGAAATCCCACTACGAGCAGTACTTC

D: TRBD2
V: TRBV9
size: .
J: TRBJ2-1
length: 15
CDR3: CASSVSLAANNEQFF
DNA: TGTGCCAGCAGCGTAAGTCTAGCGGCCAACAATGAGCAGTTCTTC

D: .
V: TRBV6-5
size: .
J: TRBJ2-1
length: 14
CDR3: CASSPTSTRGEQFF
DNA: TGTGCCAGCAGCCCTACTTCCACCCGTGGTGAGCAGTTCTTC

D: TRBD2
V: TRBV2
size: .
J: TRBJ2-1
length: 16
CDR3: CASSGLPGLAFNEQFF
DNA: TGTGCCAGCAGTGGACTCCCGGGACTAGCGTTCAATGAGCAGTTCTTC

D: TRBD1
V: TRBV30
size: .
J: TRBJ1-1
length: 12
CDR3: CARQGWNTEAFF
DNA: TGTGCCCGACAGGGGTGGAACACTGAAGCTTTCTTT

D: .
V: TRBV7-6
size: .
J: TRBJ2-5
length: 11
CDR3: CASSFQETQYF
DNA: TGTGCCAGCAGCTTTCAGGAGACCCAGTACTTC

D: .
V: TRBV5-8
size: .
J: TRBJ2-7
length: 13
CDR3: CASEPKTSYEQYF
DNA: TGTGCCAGCGAACCTAAGACTTCCTACGAGCAGTACTTC

D: TRBD1
V: TRBV6-5
size: few
J: TRBJ1-5
length: 14
CDR3: CASSLTGGNQPQHF
DNA: TGTGCCAGCAGTTTAACAGGGGGCAATCAGCCCCAGCATTTT

D: .
V: TRBV5-1
size: few
J: TRBJ2-7
length: 14
CDR3: CASSLQLASYEQYF
DNA: TGCGCCAGCAGCTTGCAGTTAGCTTCCTACGAGCAGTACTTC

D: .
V: TRBV7-2
size: .
J: TRBJ2-3
length: 13
CDR3: CASSALFTDTQYF
DNA: TGTGCCAGCAGCGCCCTATTTACAGATACGCAGTATTTT

D: .
V: TRBV27
size: few
J: TRBJ1-1
length: 14
CDR3: CASTSQGFNTEAFF
DNA: TGTGCCAGCACTTCACAGGGCTTTAACACTGAAGCTTTCTTT

D: .
V: TRBV7-9
size: few
J: TRBJ1-4
length: 14
CDR3: CASNKGATNEKLFF
DNA: TGTGCCAGCAATAAGGGGGCAACTAATGAAAAACTGTTTTTT

D: .
V: TRBV5-1
size: .
J: TRBJ2-7
length: 13
CDR3: CASSIGVTYEQYF
DNA: TGCGCCAGCAGCATCGGTGTAACCTACGAGCAGTACTTC

D: .
V: TRBV7-2
size: .
J: TRBJ2-7
length: 15
CDR3: CASRAEAEFSYEQYF
DNA: TGTGCCAGCAGGGCTGAAGCGGAATTCTCCTACGAGCAGTACTTC

D: .
V: TRBV19
size: .
J: TRBJ1-5
length: 13
CDR3: CASTSRGNQPQHF
DNA: TGTGCCAGTACTTCACGGGGAAACCAGCCCCAGCATTTT

D: .
V: TRBV5-6
size: few
J: TRBJ2-1
length: 13
CDR3: CASSLASYNEQFF
DNA: TGTGCCAGCAGCTTGGCCAGCTACAATGAGCAGTTCTTC

D: .
V: TRBV2
size: few
J: TRBJ1-5
length: 15
CDR3: CASILGRGGNQPQHF
DNA: TGTGCCAGCATTCTAGGTCGGGGTGGCAATCAGCCCCAGCATTTT

D: .
V: TRBV30
size: .
J: TRBJ1-4
length: 12
CDR3: CAWSASHGRQFF
DNA: TGTGCCTGGAGTGCAAGTCATGGCAGGCAGTTTTTT

D: TRBD1
V: TRBV10-1
size: many
J: TRBJ2-1
length: 20
CDR3: CASTQGEDRGLLGPSNEQFF
DNA: TGCGCCAGCACCCAAGGGGAGGACAGGGGGCTACTCGGCCCCTCAAATGAGCAGTTCTTC

D: TRBD1
V: TRBV11-3
size: few
J: TRBJ1-6
length: 17
CDR3: CASSATQGVSYNSPLHF
DNA: TGTGCCAGCAGCGCAACACAGGGGGTCTCCTATAATTCACCCCTCCACTTT

D: .
V: TRBV14
size: .
J: TRBJ1-5
length: 16
CDR3: CASSLFPAGIYQPQHF
DNA: TGTGCCAGCAGCCTCTTCCCCGCGGGAATTTATCAGCCCCAGCATTTT

D: .
V: TRBV9
size: few
J: TRBJ2-3
length: 16
CDR3: CASSPDSIHYTDTQYF
DNA: TGTGCCAGCAGCCCTGACTCTATTCATTACACAGATACGCAGTATTTT

D: TRBD2
V: TRBV5-1
size: .
J: TRBJ2-2
length: 16
CDR3: CASSTGTSGNTGELFF
DNA: TGCGCCAGCAGCACGGGGACTAGCGGTAACACCGGGGAGCTGTTTTTT

D: .
V: TRBV29-1
size: few
J: TRBJ2-7
length: 14
CDR3: CSVVMARDPYEQYF
DNA: TGCAGCGTTGTAATGGCTAGAGACCCCTACGAGCAGTACTTC

D: TRBD1
V: TRBV7-6
size: .
J: TRBJ2-1
length: 13
CDR3: CASSLWDSNEQFF
DNA: TGTGCCAGCAGCTTATGGGACAGCAATGAGCAGTTCTTC

D: .
V: TRBV28
size: few
J: TRBJ1-2
length: 11
CDR3: CATTRVGGYTF
DNA: TGTGCCACCACTAGGGTCGGTGGCTACACCTTC

D: .
V: TRBV6-1
size: .
J: TRBJ2-7
length: 15
CDR3: CASRRPEGGLYEQYF
DNA: TGTGCCAGCAGGAGACCTGAGGGGGGGTTATACGAGCAGTACTTC

D: .
V: TRBV25-1
size: .
J: TRBJ2-2
length: 15
CDR3: CASSDLAGNTGELFF
DNA: TGTGCCAGCAGTGACCTCGCAGGAAACACCGGGGAGCTGTTTTTT

D: .
V: TRBV2
size: many
J: TRBJ1-3
length: 12
CDR3: CASSPDGNTIYF
DNA: TGTGCCAGCAGTCCAGATGGAAACACCATATATTTT